This T cell receptor beta chain was captured by sequencing in a study of cytomegalovirus exposure and HLA in healthy donors. Study conclusions and caveats: TCR beta V- and J-gene trimming, according to a later analysis, was linked to a missense DCLRE1C variant.

J lost 3 bases, V lost 5 bases, and 8 bases had no gene match. Germline CDR1 and CDR2: SEHNR and FQNEAQ (reference sequence). The CDR3 runs to 15 residues. Primers included in the PCR were 60 Vbeta and 13 Jbeta primers. Authors' processing steps: A later analysis tallied roughly 77 million unique TCR beta chains, about 12 million of them shared. Only in-frame clones appear in the TCRdb table, and some are missing; sequencing was by immunoSEQ multiplex PCR. That table supplies the V and J calls and clone size; D and trimming were determined from the DNA. This table has 100,000 to 150,000 clones, approximately 80% appearing once. As for this clone: Its specificity is not known.

The material sequenced was PBMCs. The chain joins TRBV7-9 to TRBJ2-3; 7 positions match TRBD1. This sequence was found in a young man in good health and CMV-seropositive. The CDR3 loop is CASSPGGYLTDTQYF. The CDR3 region has the DNA TGTGCCAGCAGCCCAGGGGGATATCTAACAGATACGCAGTATTTT.